This TCR beta chain was captured in a study of cytotoxic CD8 clonotypes in ibrutinib-treated CLL. Study overall: Response was recorded as partial in 24 patients and complete in 2; at median approximately 63 months, approximately 15 remained remitted and about 12 had progressed. Specimens for response were gathered following a median roughly eleven months of therapy, spanning 6 to 36. Whole-study findings and limits: Clonality showed a rise at ibrutinib response that reversed toward baseline at progression.

Remarks on this clone: The antigen is unknown.

The CDR3 is made up of 15 amino acids. Per germline, CDR1 MNHNY and CDR2 SVGAGI (reference sequence). The junction had 10 bases not matched to a gene; V was cut back by 6 bases and J by 5 bases. Target depth was 1 in 200,000 to 1 in 1 million T cells, about 10x per clonotype. The protocol was immunoSEQ multiplex PCR, while the TCRdb copy is restricted to in-frame clones and leaves out a portion. Of 300,000 or so clones in the sample, around 66% were seen once. The source material was PBMCs, sampled after 36 months of ibrutinib treatment. This rearrangement joins TRBV6-6 to TRBJ2-5; 9 positions agree with TRBD1. The TCR originated in a human donor with chronic lymphocytic leukemia. The CDR3 sequence is CASSPIQGAVETQYF. CDR3 DNA: TGTGCCAGCAGCCCCATACAGGGGGCAGTCGAGACCCAGTACTTC.